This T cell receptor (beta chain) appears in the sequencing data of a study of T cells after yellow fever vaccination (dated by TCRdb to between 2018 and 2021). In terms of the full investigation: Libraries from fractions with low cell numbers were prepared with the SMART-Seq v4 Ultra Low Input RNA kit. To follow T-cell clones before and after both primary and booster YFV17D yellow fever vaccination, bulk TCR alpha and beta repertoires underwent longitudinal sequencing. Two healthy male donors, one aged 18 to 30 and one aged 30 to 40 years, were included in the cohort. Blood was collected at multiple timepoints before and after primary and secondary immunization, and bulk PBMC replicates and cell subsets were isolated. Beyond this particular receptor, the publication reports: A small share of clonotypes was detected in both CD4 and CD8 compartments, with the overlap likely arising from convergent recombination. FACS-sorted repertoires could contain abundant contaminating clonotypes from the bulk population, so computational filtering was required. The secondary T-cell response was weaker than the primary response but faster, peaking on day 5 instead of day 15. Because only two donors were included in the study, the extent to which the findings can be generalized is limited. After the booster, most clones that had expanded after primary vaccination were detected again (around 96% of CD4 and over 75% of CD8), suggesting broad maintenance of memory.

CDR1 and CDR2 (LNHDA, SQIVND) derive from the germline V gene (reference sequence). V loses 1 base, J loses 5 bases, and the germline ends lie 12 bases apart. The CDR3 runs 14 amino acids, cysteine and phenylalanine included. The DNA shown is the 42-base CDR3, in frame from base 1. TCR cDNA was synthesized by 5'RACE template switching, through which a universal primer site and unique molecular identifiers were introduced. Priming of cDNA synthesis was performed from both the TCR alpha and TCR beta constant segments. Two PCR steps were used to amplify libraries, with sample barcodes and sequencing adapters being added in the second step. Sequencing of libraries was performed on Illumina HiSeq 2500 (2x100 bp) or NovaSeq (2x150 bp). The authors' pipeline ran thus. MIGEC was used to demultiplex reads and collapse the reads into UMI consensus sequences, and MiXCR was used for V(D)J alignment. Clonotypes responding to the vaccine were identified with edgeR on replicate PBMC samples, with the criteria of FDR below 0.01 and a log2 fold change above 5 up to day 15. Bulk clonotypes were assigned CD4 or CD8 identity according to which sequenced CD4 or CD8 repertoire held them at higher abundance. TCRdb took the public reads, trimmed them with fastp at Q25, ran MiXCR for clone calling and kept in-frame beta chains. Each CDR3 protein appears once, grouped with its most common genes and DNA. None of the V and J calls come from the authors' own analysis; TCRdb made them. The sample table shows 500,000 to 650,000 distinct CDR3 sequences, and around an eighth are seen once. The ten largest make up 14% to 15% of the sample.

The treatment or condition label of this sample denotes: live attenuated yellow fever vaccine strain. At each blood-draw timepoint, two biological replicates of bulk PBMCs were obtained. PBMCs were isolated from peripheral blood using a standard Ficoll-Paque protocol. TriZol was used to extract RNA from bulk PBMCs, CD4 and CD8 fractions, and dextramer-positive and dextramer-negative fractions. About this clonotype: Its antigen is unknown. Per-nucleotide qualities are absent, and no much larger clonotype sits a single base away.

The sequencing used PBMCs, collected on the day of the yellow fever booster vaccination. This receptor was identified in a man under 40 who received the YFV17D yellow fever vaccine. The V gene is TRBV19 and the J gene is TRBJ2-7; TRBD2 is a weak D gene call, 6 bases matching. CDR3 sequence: CASSIAPGADEQYF. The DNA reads TGTGCCAGTAGTATAGCCCCGGGAGCAGACGAGCAGTACTTC.